What follows describes a single T cell receptor beta chain. The antigen remains undetermined. TCRdb processed the reads anew with MiXCR; each CDR3 protein has one entry. The sample carries hundreds of thousands of distinct CDR3 sequences, about 44% recorded once. The source of the sample is a study of T cell repertoires in cytomegalovirus infection. Study-wide background: CMV infection together with matching HLA type was indicated by public TCR beta signatures. Study-level results: CMV-specific TCR beta clonotypes restricted by HLA-C dominated the ex vivo response. Cumulative public TCR beta family frequency identified CMV carriers with the relevant HLA.

The CDR3 extends over 13 amino acids. CDR1 is DFQATT, CDR2 SNEGSKA, per germline (reference sequence). Between the trimmed V and J ends, which lost 2 bases and 0 bases, there was a span of 6 bases. This receptor was taken from a human donor in good health (CMV status not recorded). Some clones in this sample may be carry-over from other donors' samples. The source material was cultured PBMCs, sampled from culture after CMV antigen stimulation. This rearrangement joins TRBV20-1 to TRBJ2-3; D not resolved. The CDR3 sequence: CSARKGSTDTQYF. Written as DNA, the CDR3 is TGCAGTGCTAGAAAGGGTAGCACAGATACGCAGTATTTT.